The table lists the clone carrying this TCR beta chain with many counts. The data originate from a study of regulatory T cells in long-lasting Graves disease. Library construction for TCR beta used iRepertoire HTBI primers and Arm-PCR of CDR3 regions. One entry per CDR3 protein results from TCRdb running MiXCR on the multiplex PCR reads. This sample yields 400,000 to 600,000 distinct CDR3 sequences, of which 20% to 25% are seen a single time; 6.5% to 9% belongs to the top ten. In germline, CDR1 is MNHEY, CDR2 SMNVEV (reference sequence). Deletions cut 6 bases from V and 1 base from J, with 15 bases between. This CDR3 has 15 amino acids. Time point specified: persistent/refractory GD, antithyroid drugs over 5 years with positive TRAb. With RNA extracted from PBMCs as input, the TCR library was made.

The TCR originated in a female donor with Graves disease. Specimen: peripheral blood mononuclear cells (PBMCs), collected when the disease was refractory, from a patient treated with antithyroid drugs. The chain uses TRBV27 and TRBJ1-1, with a possible D match to TRBD1 (5 bases). The CDR3 DNA is TGTGCCAGCAGCCTATCCCCCGGGGGGAACACTGAAGCTTTCTTT. Its protein is CASSLSPGGNTEAFF.